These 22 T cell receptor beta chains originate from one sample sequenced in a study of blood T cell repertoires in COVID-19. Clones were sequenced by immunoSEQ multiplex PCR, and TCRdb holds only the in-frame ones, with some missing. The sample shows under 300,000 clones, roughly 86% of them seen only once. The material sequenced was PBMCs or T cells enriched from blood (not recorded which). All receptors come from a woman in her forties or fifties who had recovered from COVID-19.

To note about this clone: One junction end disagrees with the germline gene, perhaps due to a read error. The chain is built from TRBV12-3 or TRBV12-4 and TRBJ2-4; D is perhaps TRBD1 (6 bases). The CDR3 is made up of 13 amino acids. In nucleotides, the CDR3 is TGTGCCAGCAGTCCCCAGGACAGTTTGTTTTTGGACTTC. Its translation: CASSPQDSLFLDF.

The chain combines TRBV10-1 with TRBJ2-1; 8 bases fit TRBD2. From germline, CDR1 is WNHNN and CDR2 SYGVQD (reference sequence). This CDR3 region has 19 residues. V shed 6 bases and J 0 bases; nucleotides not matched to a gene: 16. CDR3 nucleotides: TGCGCCAGCAGATTGTCCGGGAGGGAACTAAGGAGCTCCTACAATGAGCAGTTCTTC. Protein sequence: CASRLSGRELRSSYNEQFF.

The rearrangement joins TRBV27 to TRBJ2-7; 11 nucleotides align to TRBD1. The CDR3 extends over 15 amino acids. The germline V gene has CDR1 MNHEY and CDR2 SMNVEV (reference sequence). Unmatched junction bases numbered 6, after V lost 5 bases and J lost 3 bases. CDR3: CASSPGTGGGYEQYF. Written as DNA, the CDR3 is TGTGCCAGCAGTCCCGGGACAGGGGGAGGCTACGAGCAGTACTTC.

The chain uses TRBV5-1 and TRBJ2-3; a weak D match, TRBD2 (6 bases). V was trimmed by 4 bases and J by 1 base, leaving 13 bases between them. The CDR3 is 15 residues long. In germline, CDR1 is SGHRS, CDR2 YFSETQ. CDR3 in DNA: TGCGCCAGCAGCCGGGGGTCGGCGGGCACAGATACGCAGTATTTT. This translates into CASSRGSAGTDTQYF.

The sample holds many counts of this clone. CDR3 region: CATSLGGGSSYEQYF. In DNA form, the CDR3 reads TGTGCGACCTCCCTGGGGGGCGGGAGCTCCTACGAGCAGTACTTC. This rearrangement joins TRBV5-4 to TRBJ2-7; perhaps TRBD2 as D (7 bases). In germline, CDR1 is SGHNT, CDR2 YYREEE (reference sequence). The CDR3 consists of 15 residues.

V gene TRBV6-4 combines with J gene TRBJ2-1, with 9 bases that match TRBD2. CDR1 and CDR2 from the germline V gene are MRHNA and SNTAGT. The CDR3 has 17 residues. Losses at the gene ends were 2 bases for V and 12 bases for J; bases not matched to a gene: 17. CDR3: CASSDPTSGGPRMRQFF. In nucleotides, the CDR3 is TGTGCCAGCAGTGACCCGACTAGCGGAGGACCAAGGATGAGGCAGTTCTTC.

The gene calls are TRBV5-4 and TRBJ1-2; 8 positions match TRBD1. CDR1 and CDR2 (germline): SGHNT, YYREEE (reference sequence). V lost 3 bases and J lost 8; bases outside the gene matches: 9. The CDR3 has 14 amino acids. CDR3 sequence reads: CASSWGQEAVGYTF. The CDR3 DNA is TGTGCCAGCAGCTGGGGACAGGAGGCGGTCGGCTACACCTTC.

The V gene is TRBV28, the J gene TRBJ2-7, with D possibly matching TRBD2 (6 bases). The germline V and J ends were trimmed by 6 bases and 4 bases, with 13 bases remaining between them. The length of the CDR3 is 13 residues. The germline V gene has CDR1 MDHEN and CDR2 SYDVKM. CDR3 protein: CASSKNGGYEQYF. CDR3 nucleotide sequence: TGTGCCAGCAGCAAAAACGGGGGTTACGAGCAGTACTTC. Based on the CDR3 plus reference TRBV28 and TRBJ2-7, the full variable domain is DVKVTQSSRYLVKRTGEKVFLECVQDMDHENMFWYRQDPGLGLRLIYFSYDVKMKEKGDIPEGYSVSREKKERFSLILESASTNQTSMYLCASSKNGGYEQYFGPGTRLTVT.

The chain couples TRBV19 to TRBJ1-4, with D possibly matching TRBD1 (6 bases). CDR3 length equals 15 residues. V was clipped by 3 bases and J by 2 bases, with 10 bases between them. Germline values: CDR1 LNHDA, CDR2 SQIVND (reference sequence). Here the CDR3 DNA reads TGTGCCAGTAGTATGGTGGGGGCCACTAATGAAAAACTGTTTTTT. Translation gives CASSMVGATNEKLFF.

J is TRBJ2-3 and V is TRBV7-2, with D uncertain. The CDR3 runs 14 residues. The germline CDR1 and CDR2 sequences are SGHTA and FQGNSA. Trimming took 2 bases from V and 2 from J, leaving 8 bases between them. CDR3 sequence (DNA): TGTGCCAGCAGCTTAAGGTTAGCCACAGATACGCAGTATTTT. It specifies CASSLRLATDTQYF. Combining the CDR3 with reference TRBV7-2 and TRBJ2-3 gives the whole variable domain GAGVSQSPSNKVTEKGKDVELRCDPISGHTALYWYRQSLGQGLEFLIYFQGNSAPDKSGLPSDRFSAERTGGSVSTLTIQRTQQEDSAVYLCASSLRLATDTQYFGPGTRLTVL.

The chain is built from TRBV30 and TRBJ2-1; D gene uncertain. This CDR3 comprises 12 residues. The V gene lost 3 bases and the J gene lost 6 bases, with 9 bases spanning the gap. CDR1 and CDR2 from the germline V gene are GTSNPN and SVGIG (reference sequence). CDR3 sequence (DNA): TGTGCCTGGAGCGGGTCCCGCAATGAGCAGTTCTTC. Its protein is CAWSGSRNEQFF. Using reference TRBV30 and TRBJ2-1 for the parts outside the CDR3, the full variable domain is SQTIHQWPATLVQPVGSPLSLECTVEGTSNPNLYWYRQAAGRGLQLLFYSVGIGQISSEVPQNLSASRPQDRQFILSSKKLLLSDSGFYLCAWSGSRNEQFFGPGTRLTVL.

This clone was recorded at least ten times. CDR3 DNA sequence: TGTGCCAGCAGTCCTACCTGGGGGGAGCTGTTTTTT. It encodes CASSPTWGELFF. This chain links TRBV4-2 with TRBJ2-2; D not certain. The CDR3 contains 12 residues. Germline CDR1 and CDR2: LGHNA and YNFKEQ. The V and J ends lost 6 bases and 8 bases respectively, with 10 bases between them.

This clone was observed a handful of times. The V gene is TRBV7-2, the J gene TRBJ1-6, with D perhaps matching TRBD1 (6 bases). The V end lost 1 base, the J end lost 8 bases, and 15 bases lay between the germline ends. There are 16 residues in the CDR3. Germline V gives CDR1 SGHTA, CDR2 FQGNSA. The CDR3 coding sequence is TGTGCCAGCAGCTTAGATATGGGGGCGGCGGATTCACCCCTCCACTTT. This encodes CASSLDMGAADSPLHF.

CDR3 coding DNA: TGTGCCAGTAGTAAAGACAGGGGGCATCAGCCCCAGCATTTT. This gives the protein CASSKDRGHQPQHF. This chain connects TRBV19 to TRBJ1-5; 10 nucleotides align to TRBD1. CDR1 is LNHDA, CDR2 SQIVND, per germline (reference sequence). This CDR3 comprises 14 residues. V lost 4 bases, J lost 5 bases, and 2 bases stayed unmatched.

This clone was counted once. The CDR3 region has the DNA TGTGCCATCAGTGGGACAGGGGGGACAGATACGCAGTATTTT. Translation gives CAISGTGGTDTQYF. The chain has TRBV10-3 and TRBJ2-3, with TRBD1 identical over 10 bases. Per germline, CDR1 ENHRY and CDR2 SYGVKD. The ends lost 4 bases at V and 3 bases at J; junction bases unmatched: 1. This CDR3 has 14 amino acids.

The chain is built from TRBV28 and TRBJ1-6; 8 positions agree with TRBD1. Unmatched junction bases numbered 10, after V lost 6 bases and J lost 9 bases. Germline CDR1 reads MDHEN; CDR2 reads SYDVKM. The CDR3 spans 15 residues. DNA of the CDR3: TGTGCCAGCAGCCCGAGGGACAGGAGAATTTCACCCCTCCACTTT. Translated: CASSPRDRRISPLHF.

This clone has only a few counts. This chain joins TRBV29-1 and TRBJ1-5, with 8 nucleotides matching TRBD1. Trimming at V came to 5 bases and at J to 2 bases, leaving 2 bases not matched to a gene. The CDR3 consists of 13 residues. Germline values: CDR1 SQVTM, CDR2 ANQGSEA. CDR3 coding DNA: TGCAGCGTTCAGGACAGGGGCAATCAGCCCCAGCATTTT. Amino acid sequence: CSVQDRGNQPQHF.

The CDR3 spells CASSQPGLVFQQYF. Written as DNA, the CDR3 is TGTGCCAGCAGTCAGCCGGGACTAGTCTTCCAGCAGTACTTC. The chain employs TRBV28 and TRBJ2-7; the match to TRBD2 covers 8 bases. The CDR3 loop spans 14 amino acids. Unmatched junction bases numbered 11, after V lost 5 bases and J lost 8 bases. The germline CDR1 and CDR2 sequences are MDHEN and SYDVKM.

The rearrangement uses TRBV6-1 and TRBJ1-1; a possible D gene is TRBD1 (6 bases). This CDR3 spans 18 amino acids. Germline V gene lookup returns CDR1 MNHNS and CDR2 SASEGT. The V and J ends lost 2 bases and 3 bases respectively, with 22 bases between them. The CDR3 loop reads CASSESFVGQGRDTEAFF. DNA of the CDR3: TGTGCCAGCAGTGAAAGCTTCGTCGGGCAGGGGAGGGACACTGAAGCTTTCTTT.

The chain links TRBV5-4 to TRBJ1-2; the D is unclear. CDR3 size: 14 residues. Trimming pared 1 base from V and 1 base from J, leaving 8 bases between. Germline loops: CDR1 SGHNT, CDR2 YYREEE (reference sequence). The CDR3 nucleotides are TGTGCCAGCAGCTTGATGGGCATTAACTATGGCTACACCTTC. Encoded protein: CASSLMGINYGYTF.

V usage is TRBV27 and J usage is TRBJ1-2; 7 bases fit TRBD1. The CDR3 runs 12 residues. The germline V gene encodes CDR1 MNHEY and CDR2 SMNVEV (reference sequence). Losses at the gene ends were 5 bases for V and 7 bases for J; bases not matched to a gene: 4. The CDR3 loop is CASSIDRVGYTF. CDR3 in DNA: TGTGCCAGCAGTATCGACAGGGTTGGCTACACCTTC.

CDR3 DNA: TGTGCCAGCAGCCCTAGCGGGAGTCGGGGGACCCAGTACTTC. It encodes CASSPSGSRGTQYF. The J gene is TRBJ2-5, the V gene TRBV3-1 (or the pseudogene TRBV3-2), with 10 positions matching TRBD2. The germline CDR1 and CDR2 sequences are LGHDT and YNNKEL (reference sequence). CDR3 size: 14 residues. The ends lost 4 bases at V and 7 bases at J; junction bases unmatched: 6.